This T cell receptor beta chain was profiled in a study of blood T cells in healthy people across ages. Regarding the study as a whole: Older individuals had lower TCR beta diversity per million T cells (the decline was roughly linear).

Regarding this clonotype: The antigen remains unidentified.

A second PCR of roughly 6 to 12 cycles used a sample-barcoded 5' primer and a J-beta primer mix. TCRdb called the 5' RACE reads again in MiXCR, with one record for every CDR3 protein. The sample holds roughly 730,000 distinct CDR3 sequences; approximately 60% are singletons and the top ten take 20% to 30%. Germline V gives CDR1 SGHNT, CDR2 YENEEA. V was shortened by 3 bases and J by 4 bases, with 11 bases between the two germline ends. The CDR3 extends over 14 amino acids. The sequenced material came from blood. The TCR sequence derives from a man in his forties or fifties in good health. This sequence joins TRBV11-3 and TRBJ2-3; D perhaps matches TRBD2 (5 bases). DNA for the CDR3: TGTGCCAGCAGCTTCCCACTAGTCTCAGATACGCAGTATTTT. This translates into CASSFPLVSDTQYF.